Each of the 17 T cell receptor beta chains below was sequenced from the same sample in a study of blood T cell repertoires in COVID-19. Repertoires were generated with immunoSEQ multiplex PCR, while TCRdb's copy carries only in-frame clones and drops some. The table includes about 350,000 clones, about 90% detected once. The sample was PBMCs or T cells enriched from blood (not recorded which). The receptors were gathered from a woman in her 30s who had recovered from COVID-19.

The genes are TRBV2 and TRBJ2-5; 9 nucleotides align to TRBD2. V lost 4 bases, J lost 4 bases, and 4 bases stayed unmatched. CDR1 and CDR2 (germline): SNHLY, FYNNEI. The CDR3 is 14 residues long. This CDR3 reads CASSVLAGTETQYF. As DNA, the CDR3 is TGTGCCAGCAGTGTGCTAGCGGGGACAGAGACCCAGTACTTC.

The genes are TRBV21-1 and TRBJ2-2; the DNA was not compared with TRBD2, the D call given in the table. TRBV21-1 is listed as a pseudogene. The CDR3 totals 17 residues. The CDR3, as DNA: TGTGCCAGCAGCATTAGACTAGCTACACAGTTGACCGGGGAGCTGTTTTTT. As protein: CASSIRLATQLTGELFF.

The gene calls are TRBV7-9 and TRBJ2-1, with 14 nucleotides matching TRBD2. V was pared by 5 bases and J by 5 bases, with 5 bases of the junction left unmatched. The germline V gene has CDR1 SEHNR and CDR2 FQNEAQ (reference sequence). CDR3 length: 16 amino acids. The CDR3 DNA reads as TGTGCCAGCAGCGCTAGACTAGCGGGAGGGGACAATGAGCAGTTCTTC. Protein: CASSARLAGGDNEQFF.

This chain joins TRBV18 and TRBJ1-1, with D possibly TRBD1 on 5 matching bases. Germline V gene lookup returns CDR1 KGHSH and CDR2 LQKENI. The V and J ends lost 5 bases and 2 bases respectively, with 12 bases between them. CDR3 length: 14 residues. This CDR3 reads CASSELGGNTEAFF. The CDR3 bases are TGTGCCAGCTCAGAATTGGGGGGAAACACTGAAGCTTTCTTT.

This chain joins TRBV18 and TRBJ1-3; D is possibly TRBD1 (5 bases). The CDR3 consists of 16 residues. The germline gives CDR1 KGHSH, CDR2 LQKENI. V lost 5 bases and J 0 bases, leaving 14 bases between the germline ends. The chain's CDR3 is CASSATTGISGNTIYF. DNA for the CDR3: TGTGCCAGCTCAGCCACAACAGGAATCTCTGGAAACACCATATATTTT.

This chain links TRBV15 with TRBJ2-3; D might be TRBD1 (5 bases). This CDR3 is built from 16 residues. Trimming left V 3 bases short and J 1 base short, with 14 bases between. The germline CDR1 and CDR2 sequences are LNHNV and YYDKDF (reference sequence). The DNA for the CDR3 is TGTGCCACCAGCAGCCCAGGGCCCCAGGGCACAGATACGCAGTATTTT. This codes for CATSSPGPQGTDTQYF.

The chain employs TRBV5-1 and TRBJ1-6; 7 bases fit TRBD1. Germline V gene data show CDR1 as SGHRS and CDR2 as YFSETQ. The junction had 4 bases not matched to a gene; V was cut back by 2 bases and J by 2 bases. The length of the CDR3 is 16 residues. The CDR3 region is CASSLSGTAYNSPLHF. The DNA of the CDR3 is TGCGCCAGCAGCTTATCCGGGACAGCCTATAATTCACCCCTCCACTTT.

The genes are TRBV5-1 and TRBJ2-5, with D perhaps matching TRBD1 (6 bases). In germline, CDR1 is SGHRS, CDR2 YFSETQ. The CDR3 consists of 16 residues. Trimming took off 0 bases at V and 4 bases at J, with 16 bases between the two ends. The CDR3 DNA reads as TGCGCCAGCAGCTTGGCCAGTCAGGGGAGAGGAGAGACCCAGTACTTC. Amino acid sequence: CASSLASQGRGETQYF.

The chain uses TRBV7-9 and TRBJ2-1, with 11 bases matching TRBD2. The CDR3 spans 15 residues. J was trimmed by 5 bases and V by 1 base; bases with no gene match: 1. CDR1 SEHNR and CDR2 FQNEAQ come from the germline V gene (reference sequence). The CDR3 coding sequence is TGTGCCAGCAGCTTAGTAGCGGGAGGGGACAATGAGCAGTTCTTC. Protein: CASSLVAGGDNEQFF.

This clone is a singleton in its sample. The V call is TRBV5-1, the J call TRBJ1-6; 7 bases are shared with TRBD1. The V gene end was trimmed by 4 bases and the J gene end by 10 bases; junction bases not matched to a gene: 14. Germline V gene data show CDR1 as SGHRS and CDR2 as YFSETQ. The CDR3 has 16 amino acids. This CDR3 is CASSQTEGAFTSPLHF. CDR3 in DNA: TGCGCCAGCAGCCAAACCGAGGGGGCTTTTACCTCACCCCTCCACTTT.

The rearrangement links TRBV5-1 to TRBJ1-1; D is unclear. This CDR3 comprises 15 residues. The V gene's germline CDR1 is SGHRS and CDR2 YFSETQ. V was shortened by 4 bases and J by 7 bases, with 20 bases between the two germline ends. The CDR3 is CASSPAGVGSVEAFF. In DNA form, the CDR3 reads TGCGCCAGCAGCCCGGCGGGTGTAGGGTCGGTTGAAGCTTTCTTT.

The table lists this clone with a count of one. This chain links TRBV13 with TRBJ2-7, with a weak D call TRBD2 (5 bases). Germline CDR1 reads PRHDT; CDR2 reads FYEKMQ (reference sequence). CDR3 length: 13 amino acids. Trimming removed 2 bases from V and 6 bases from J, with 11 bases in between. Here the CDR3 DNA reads TGTGCCAGCAGCTTAAGCCTGCTAGCCGAGCAGTACTTC. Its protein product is CASSLSLLAEQYF.

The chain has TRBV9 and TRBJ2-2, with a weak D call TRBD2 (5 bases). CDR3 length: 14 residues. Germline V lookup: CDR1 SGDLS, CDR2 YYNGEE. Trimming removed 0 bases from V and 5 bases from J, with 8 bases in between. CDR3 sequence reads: CASSVEGGTGELFF. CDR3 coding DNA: TGTGCCAGCAGCGTAGAAGGAGGAACCGGGGAGCTGTTTTTT.

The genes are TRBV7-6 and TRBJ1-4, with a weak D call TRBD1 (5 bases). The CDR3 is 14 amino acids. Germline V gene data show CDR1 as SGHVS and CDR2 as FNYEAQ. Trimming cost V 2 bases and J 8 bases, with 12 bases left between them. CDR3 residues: CASSLRGYDEKLFF. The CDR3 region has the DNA TGTGCCAGCAGCTTAAGGGGTTACGACGAAAAACTGTTTTTT.

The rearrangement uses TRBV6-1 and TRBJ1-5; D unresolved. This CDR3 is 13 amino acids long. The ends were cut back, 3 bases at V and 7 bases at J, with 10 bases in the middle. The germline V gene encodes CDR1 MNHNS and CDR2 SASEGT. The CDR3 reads CASSDVGSQPQHF. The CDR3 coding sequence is TGTGCCAGCAGTGATGTGGGGAGCCAGCCCCAGCATTTT.

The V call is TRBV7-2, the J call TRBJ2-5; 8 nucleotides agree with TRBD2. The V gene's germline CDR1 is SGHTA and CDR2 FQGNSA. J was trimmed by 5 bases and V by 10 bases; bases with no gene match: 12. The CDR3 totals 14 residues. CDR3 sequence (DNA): TGTGCCACCGGGAGGGGACTGGGGGGGGAGACCCAGTACTTC. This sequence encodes CATGRGLGGETQYF.

The CDR3 sequence is CASSFGTSGNTIYF. CDR3 nucleotide sequence: TGCGCCAGCAGCTTTGGTACTTCTGGAAACACCATATATTTT. The chain employs TRBV5-1 and TRBJ1-3, with D uncertain. With 2 bases removed from V and 1 base from J, the gap between germline ends came to 7 bases. CDR1 is SGHRS and CDR2 is YFSETQ in the germline V gene. CDR3 length: 14 amino acids.